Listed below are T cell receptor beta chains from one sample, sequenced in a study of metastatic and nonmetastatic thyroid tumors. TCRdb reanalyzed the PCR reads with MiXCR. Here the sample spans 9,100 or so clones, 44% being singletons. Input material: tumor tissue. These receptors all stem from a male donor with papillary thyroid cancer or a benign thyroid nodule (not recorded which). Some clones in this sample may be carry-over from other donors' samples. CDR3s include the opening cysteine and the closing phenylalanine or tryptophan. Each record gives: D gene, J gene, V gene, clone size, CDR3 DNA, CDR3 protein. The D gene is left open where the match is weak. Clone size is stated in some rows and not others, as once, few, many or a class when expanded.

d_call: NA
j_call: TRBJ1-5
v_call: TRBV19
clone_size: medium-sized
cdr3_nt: TGTGCCAGTAGTACCCCGCCCGCCCCTACTCAGCCCCAGCATTTT
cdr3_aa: CASSTPPAPTQPQHF

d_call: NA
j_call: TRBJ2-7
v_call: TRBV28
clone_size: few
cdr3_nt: TGTGCCAGCAGTTCCGCCGGGACCTACTCCTACGAGCAGTACTTC
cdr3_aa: CASSSAGTYSYEQYF

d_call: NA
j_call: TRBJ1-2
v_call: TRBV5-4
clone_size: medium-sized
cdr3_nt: TGTGCCAGCAGCTTGAACAGGGAGTGGTATGGCTACACCTTC
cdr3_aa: CASSLNREWYGYTF

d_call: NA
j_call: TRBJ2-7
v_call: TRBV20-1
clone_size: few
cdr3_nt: TGCAGTGCTAGAGTTGGGGGGAGGGGGTACGAGCAGTACTTC
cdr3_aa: CSARVGGRGYEQYF

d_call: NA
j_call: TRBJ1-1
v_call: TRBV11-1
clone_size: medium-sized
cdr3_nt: TGTGCCAGCAGCTTCAGCAACACTGAAGCTTTCTTT
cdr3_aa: CASSFSNTEAFF

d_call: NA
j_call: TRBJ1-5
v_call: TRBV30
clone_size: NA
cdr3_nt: TGTGCCTGGGGCCTGAATCAGCCCCAGCATTTT
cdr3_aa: CAWGLNQPQHF

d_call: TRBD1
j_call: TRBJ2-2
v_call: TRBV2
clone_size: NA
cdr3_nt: TGTGCCAGCAGGTCACAGGGGGCGAACACCGGGGAGCTGTTTTTT
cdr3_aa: CASRSQGANTGELFF

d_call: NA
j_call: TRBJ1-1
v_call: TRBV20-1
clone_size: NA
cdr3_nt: TGCAGTGCTAGGTACACCAAGGTGCCTGAAGCTTTCTTT
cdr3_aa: CSARYTKVPEAFF

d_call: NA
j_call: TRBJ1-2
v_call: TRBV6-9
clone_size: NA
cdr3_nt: TGTGCTAACTATGGCTACACCTTC
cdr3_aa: CANYGYTF

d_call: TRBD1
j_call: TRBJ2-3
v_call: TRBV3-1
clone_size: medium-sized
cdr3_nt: TGTGCCAGCAGCCAACACGGGACAGGGGAAGATACGCAGTATTTT
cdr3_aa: CASSQHGTGEDTQYF

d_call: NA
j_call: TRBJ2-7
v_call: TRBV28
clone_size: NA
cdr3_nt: TGTGCCAGCAGTTTGTACTTCCCCTACGAGCAGTACTTC
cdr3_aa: CASSLYFPYEQYF

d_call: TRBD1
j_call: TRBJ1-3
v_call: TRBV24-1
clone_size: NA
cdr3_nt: TGTGCCACCAGTGACTATACTCGGACAGGGGGCGTTGGAGGTGGAAACACCATATATTTT
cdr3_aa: CATSDYTRTGGVGGGNTIYF

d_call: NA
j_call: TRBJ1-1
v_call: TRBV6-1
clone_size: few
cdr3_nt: TGTGCCAGCACGGGGAACACTGAAGCTTTCTTT
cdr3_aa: CASTGNTEAFF

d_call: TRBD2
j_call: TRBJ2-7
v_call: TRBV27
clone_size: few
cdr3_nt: TGTGCCAGCAGAACCATAGCGGGAGAGAAACATGAGCAGTACTTC
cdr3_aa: CASRTIAGEKHEQYF

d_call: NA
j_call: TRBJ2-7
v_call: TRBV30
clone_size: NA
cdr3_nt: TGTGCCTGGAGCGGATTTAGGAGGAGCTCCTACGAGCAGTACTTC
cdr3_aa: CAWSGFRRSSYEQYF

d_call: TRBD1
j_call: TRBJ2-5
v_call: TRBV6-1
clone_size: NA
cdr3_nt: TGTGCCAGCAGTTATAGTAGGGGGCTGGAGACCCAGTACTTC
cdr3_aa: CASSYSRGLETQYF

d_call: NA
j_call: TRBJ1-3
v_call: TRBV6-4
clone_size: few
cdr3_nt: TGTGCCAGCAGTGACAACTCACACTCTGGAAACACCATATATTTT
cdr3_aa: CASSDNSHSGNTIYF

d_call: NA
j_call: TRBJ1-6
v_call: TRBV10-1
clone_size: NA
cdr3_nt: TGCGCCGTGATAACCCGCGACTCCTACCACCCGTATAATTCACCCCTCCACTTT
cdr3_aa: CAVITRDSYHPYNSPLHF

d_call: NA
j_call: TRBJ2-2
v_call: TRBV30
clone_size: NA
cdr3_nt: TGTGCCTGGAGCCCGACGGAAAGGGAAGCCGGGGAGCTGTTTTTT
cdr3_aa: CAWSPTEREAGELFF

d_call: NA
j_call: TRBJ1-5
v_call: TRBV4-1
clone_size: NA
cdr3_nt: TGCGCCAGCAGCCAAGACCCTACGGGCGGGAGCAATCAGCCCCAGCATTTT
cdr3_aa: CASSQDPTGGSNQPQHF

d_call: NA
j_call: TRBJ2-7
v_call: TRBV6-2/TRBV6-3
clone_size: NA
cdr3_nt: TGTGCCAGCAGTTACTCCTATAGTTACTACGAGCAGTACTTC
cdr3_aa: CASSYSYSYYEQYF

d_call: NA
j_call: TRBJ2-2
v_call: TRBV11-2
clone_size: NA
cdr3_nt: TGTGCCAGCAGCTCTTTGCGCGGGGCGAACACCGGGGAGCTGTTTTTT
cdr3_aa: CASSSLRGANTGELFF

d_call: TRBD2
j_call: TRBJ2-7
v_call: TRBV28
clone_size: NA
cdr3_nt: TGTGCCAGCTGTGGGGGGAGGGGACCTTACTACGAGCAGTACTTC
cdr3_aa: CASCGGRGPYYEQYF

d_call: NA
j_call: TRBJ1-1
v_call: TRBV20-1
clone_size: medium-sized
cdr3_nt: TGCAGTGCTAGACACCACCTCAGGGAATTCACTGAAGCTTTCTTT
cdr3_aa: CSARHHLREFTEAFF

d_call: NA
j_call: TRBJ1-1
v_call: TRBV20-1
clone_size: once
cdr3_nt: TGCAGTGCTAGTAGGGGTGTGGACACTGAAGCTTTCTTT
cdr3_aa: CSASRGVDTEAFF

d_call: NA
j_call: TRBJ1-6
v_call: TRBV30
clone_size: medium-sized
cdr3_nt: TGTGCCTGGAGCGAGTTTTATAATTCACCCCTCCACTTT
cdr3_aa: CAWSEFYNSPLHF

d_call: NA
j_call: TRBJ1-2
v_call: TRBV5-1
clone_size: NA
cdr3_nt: TGCGCCAGCAGCTTGGGGACAACCATTAACTATGGCTACACCTTC
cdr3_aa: CASSLGTTINYGYTF

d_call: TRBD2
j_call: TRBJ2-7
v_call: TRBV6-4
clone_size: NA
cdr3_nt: TGTGCCAGCAGTGAAAGAGCTAGCGGGAGCCCCTACGAGCAGTACTTC
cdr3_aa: CASSERASGSPYEQYF

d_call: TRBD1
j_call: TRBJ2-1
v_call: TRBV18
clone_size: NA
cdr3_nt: TGTGCCAGCTCACCGATGGGACAGGGAGCGGTCGTAAATGAGCAGTTCTTC
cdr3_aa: CASSPMGQGAVVNEQFF

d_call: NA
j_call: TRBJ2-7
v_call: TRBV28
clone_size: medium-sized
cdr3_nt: TGTGCCAGCAGCACCAATCGCGAGCAGTACTTC
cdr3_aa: CASSTNREQYF

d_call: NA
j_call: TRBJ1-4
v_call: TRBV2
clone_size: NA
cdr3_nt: TGTGCCAGCAGTGCGAGGGGGGCAGAAAAACTGTTTTTT
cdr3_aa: CASSARGAEKLFF

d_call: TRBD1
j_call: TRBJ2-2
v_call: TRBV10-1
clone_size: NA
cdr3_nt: TGCGCCAGCAGTGAGGGAGACAGGGACACCGGGGAGCTGTTTTTT
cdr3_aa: CASSEGDRDTGELFF

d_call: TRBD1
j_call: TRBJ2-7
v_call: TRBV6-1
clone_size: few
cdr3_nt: TGTGCCAGCACTGCCAAACGAACGGGACAGGGCCACGAGCAGTACTTC
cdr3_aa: CASTAKRTGQGHEQYF

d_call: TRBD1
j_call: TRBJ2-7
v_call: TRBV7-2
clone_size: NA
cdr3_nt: TGTGCCAGCCTACCGGGACAGGGCTCCAACGAGCAGTACTTC
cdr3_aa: CASLPGQGSNEQYF

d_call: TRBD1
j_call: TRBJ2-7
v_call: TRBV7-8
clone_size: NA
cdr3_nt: TGTGCCAGCAGCTCACAGACAGGGCCCACCCCTTACGAGCAGTACTTC
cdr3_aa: CASSSQTGPTPYEQYF

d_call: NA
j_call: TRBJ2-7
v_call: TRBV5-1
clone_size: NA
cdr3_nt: TGCGCCAGCAGCTTGGTTTCCGAGCAGCAGTACTTC
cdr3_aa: CASSLVSEQQYF

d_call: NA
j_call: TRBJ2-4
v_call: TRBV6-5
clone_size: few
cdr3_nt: TGTGCCAGCAGTTACTCGAACGGAAACATTCAGTACTTC
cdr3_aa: CASSYSNGNIQYF

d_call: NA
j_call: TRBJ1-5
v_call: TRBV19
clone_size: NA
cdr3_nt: TGTGCCAGTAGTACGTTCAGGAGACCCTTTGAGCCCCAGCATTTT
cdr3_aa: CASSTFRRPFEPQHF

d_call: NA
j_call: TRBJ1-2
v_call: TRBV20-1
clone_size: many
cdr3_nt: TGCAGTGCTAGTCACGGGGACTATGGCTACACCTTC
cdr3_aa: CSASHGDYGYTF

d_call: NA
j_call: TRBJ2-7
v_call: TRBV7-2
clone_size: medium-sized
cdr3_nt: TGTGCCAGCAGCTTCAACCGTCTGGCGGGCTACGAGCAGTACTTC
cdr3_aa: CASSFNRLAGYEQYF

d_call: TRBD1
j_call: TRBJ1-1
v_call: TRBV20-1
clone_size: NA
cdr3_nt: TGCAGTGCTTCTCAGGGGGGCACTGAAGCTCTCTTT
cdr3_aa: CSASQGGTEALF

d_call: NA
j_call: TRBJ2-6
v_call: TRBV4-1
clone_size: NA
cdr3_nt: TGCGCCAGCAAACATGGGGCATCGTCTGGGGCCAACGTCCTGACTTTC
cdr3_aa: CASKHGASSGANVLTF

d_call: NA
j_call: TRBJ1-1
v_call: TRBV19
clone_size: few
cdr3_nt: TGTGCCAGTAGTATATCTCACGAGAACACTGAAGCTTTCTTT
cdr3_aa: CASSISHENTEAFF

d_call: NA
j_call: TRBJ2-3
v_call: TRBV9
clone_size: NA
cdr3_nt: TGTGCCAGCAGCGTAGACGGGGGCACAGATACGCAGTATTTT
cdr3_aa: CASSVDGGTDTQYF

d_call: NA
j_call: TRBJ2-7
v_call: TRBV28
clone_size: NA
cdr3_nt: TGTGCCAGCAGTCCGATGATGGGATACGAGCAGTACTTC
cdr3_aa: CASSPMMGYEQYF

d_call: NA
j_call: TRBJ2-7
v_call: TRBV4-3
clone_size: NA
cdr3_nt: TGCGCCAGCAGCCAAGATAGGGGTTACGAGCAGTACTTC
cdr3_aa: CASSQDRGYEQYF

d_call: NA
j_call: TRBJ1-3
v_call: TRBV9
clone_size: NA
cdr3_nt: TGTGCCAGCAGCGTAGGCCCCGTGGGTACCTCTGGAAACACCATATATTTT
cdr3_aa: CASSVGPVGTSGNTIYF

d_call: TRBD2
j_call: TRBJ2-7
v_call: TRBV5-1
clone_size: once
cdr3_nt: TGCGCCAGCAGCCCACCGACTAGCGGGCGAAAGGACTACGAGCAGTACTTC
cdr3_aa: CASSPPTSGRKDYEQYF